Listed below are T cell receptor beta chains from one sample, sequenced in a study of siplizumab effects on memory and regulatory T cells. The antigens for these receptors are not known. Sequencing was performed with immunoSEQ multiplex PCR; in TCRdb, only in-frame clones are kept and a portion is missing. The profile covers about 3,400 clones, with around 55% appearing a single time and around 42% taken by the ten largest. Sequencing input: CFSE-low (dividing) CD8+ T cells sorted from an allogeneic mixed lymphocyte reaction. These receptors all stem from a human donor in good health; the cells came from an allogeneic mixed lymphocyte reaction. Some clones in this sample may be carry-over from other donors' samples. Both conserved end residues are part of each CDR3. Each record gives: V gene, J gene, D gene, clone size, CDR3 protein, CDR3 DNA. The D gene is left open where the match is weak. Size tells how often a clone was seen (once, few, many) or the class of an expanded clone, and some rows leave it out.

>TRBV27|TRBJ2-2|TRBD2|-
CASSLIAGYTGELFF
TGTGCCAGCAGTTTAATAGCGGGGTACACCGGGGAGCTGTTTTTT
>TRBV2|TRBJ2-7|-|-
CASSEAVGPYEQYF
TGTGCCAGCAGTGAAGCGGTCGGCCCGTACGAGCAGTACTTC
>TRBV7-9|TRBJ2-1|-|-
CASSLTSDYGNEQFF
TGTGCCAGCAGCTTAACCTCGGACTACGGTAATGAGCAGTTCTTC
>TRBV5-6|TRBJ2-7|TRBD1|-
CASRVLRRTGAYEQYF
TGTGCCAGCAGGGTATTGAGAAGGACAGGGGCCTACGAGCAGTACTTC
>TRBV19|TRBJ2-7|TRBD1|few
CASSFSGTGAYEQYF
TGTGCCAGTAGTTTTTCCGGGACAGGGGCTTACGAGCAGTACTTC
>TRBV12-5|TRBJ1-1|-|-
CASGYLTEAFF
TGTGCTAGTGGTTACCTCACTGAAGCTTTCTTT
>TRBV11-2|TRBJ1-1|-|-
CASSLYVTGSTEAFF
TGTGCCAGCAGCTTATACGTGACAGGTTCGACTGAAGCTTTCTTT
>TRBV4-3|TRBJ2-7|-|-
CASSPGTGNPYEQYF
TGCGCCAGCAGCCCCGGAACAGGGAACCCCTACGAGCAGTACTTC
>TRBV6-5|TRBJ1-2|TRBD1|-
CASGPRGTTLYGYTF
TGTGCCAGCGGACCCAGGGGGACGACGCTTTATGGCTACACCTTC
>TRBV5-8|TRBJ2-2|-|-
CASSARGSGELFF
TGTGCCAGCAGCGCCCGGGGTAGCGGGGAGCTGTTTTTT